Listed here is a single TCR beta chain. Every single participant having HIV got treatment inside the United States. The study used samples holding about 1-10 million cryopreserved PBMC before DNA extraction. The authors ran the immunoSEQ assay, v3.0, at survey level. Clones were read by immunoSEQ multiplex PCR, and TCRdb kept only the in-frame ones, dropping some. This sample has about 25,000 clones, with 76% found just once. The sample is drawn from a study of long-term antiretroviral therapy in people with HIV. The sample in question was unsorted PBMCs, obtained 1.1 years before starting antiretroviral therapy. The source is a woman between 40 and 50 years old with HIV.

CDR3: CASSRVGVDGYTF. CDR3 nucleotides: TGTGCCAGCAGCCGCGTCGGGGTTGACGGCTACACCTTC. The V call is TRBV7-8, the J call TRBJ1-2; D is uncertain. Germline assignment: CDR1 SGHVS and CDR2 FQNEAQ. Between the trimmed V and J ends, which lost 5 bases and 8 bases, there was a span of 15 bases. CDR3 length: 13 amino acids.